This T cell receptor beta chain was profiled in a study of blood T cell repertoires in COVID-19. This clone was counted many times. TCRdb's table, derived via immunoSEQ multiplex PCR, lists solely in-frame clones and lacks some. Of under 250,000 clones in the sample, around 85% are singletons; the top ten hold 1.3%. The sequenced sample was PBMCs or T cells enriched from blood (not recorded which). This receptor was obtained from a woman in her forties with acute COVID-19.

The chain's CDR3 is CASEPRFGGNQPQHF. Here the CDR3 DNA reads TGTGCCAGCGAACCACGTTTTGGGGGGAATCAGCCCCAGCATTTT. The chain links TRBV6-5 to TRBJ1-5, with D possibly TRBD1 on 5 matching bases. V lost 8 bases to trimming and J lost 4 bases, with 18 bases between them. The CDR3 extends over 15 amino acids. Germline V gene data show CDR1 as MNHEY and CDR2 as SVGAGI.